The source of this TCR beta chain is a study of regulatory T cells in long-lasting Graves disease. As for the study in general: Persistent Graves' disease denoted over 5 years of antithyroid drugs plus positive TSH receptor antibodies.

CDR3-region Arm-PCR and iRepertoire HTBI primers produced the TCR beta libraries. TCRdb reprocessed the multiplex PCR reads with MiXCR, giving one entry per CDR3 protein. The sample holds hundreds of thousands of distinct CDR3 sequences, approximately 23% seen once. Per germline, CDR1 MNHNS and CDR2 SASEGT. V shed 2 bases, J shed 8 bases, and the junction held 7 bases outside the gene matches. The CDR3 extends over 15 amino acids. Time point: persistent/refractory GD, antithyroid drugs over 5 years with positive TRAb. TCR sequences were obtained from RNA taken from PBMCs. The clonotype originates from a female donor with Graves disease. The gene calls are TRBV6-1 and TRBJ2-1; TRBD1 matches at 9 bases. The sample was peripheral blood mononuclear cells (PBMCs), taken when the disease was refractory, from a patient treated with antithyroid drugs. The DNA of the CDR3 is TGTGCCAGCAGTGAACTAAGGACAGGGGTCCATGAGCAGTTCTTC. Amino acids: CASSELRTGVHEQFF.